The clone carrying this T cell receptor beta chain was seen ten or more times. Its cognate antigen is unknown. The data are from a study of T cells in Graves' hyperthyroidism and ophthalmopathy. Study-level points and caveats: Blood also showed most of the thyroid clonotypes that were expanded above 0.001. It was a median approximately 6 months before onset that the model predicted ophthalmopathy.

Amplification yielded TCR beta CDR3 regions, with RNA transcripts as the source. First-round RT-PCR targeting the TCR CDR3 was performed with the HTBI primer set. TCRdb re-called the multiplex PCR reads through MiXCR, storing one row per CDR3 protein. This table holds 300,000 to 450,000 distinct CDR3 sequences, about 13% found once. Diagnoses were made from clinical symptoms, serum measures (thyroxine and TRAb), thyroid ultrasound and orbital computed tomography. The blood sample dates from first hyperthyroidism diagnosis, preceding any ophthalmopathy symptoms. Germline trimming cut 5 bases from V and 4 bases from J; bases unmatched to any gene: 9. The CDR3 totals 16 residues.

The chain combines TRBV12-3 or TRBV12-4 with TRBJ2-1; 9 bases agree with TRBD2. The sequenced sample consisted of blood. The receptor was isolated from a man aged 30 to 45 with Graves' hyperthyroidism that later progressed to Graves' ophthalmopathy. The CDR3: CASSPMAGGGYNEQFF. Written as DNA, the CDR3 is TGTGCCAGCAGTCCCATGGCGGGGGGGGGTTACAATGAGCAGTTCTTC.